This is a list of T cell receptor beta chains from one sample in a study of identical twins. Via MiXCR, TCRdb re-called the 5' RACE reads, giving one row per CDR3 protein. Among hundreds of thousands of distinct CDR3 sequences, roughly 7% were seen once, and the ten largest hold 3.6%. This sample also appeared in a second study, on yellow fever vaccine responses in identical twins.

Sequencing used memory (CD45RO+) T cells sorted from blood. Receptors were obtained from a woman between 18 and 30 years old in good health. CDR3s include the opening cysteine and the closing phenylalanine or tryptophan. The order of the fields is clone size, V gene, J gene, D gene, CDR3 DNA, CDR3 protein. The D gene is left open where the match is weak. Some rows have no size entry. The others give once, few or many, or a class for an expanded clone.

.	TRBV12-3/TRBV12-4	TRBJ2-6	.	TGTGCCAGCAGTTTAGCGCCAGGGATCTCTGGGGCCAACGTCCTGACTTTC	CASSLAPGISGANVLTF
.	TRBV4-2	TRBJ2-3	TRBD2	TGTGCCAGCAGCCAAGATCAGGGGCGGGGGGTCACAGATACGCAGTATTTT	CASSQDQGRGVTDTQYF
.	TRBV14	TRBJ2-5	.	TGTGCCAGCAGCCAATTCCAAGAGACCCAGTACTTC	CASSQFQETQYF
few	TRBV20-1	TRBJ2-1	TRBD2	TGCAGCGCCCGGGACTACGCCCCCAATGAGCAGTTCTTC	CSARDYAPNEQFF
many	TRBV24-1	TRBJ2-1	.	TGTCAGAGCTCCTACAATGAGCAGTTCTTC	CQSSYNEQFF
many	TRBV20-1	TRBJ1-5	.	TGCAGTGCTAGAGCAGGGCTCGGTCAGCCCCAGCATTTT	CSARAGLGQPQHF
few	TRBV4-1	TRBJ2-1	.	TGCGCCAGCAGCCAAGATCTGGCAGCTCTGTTCTTC	CASSQDLAALFF
.	TRBV15	TRBJ2-1	TRBD2	TGTGCCACCAGCAGAGAGGGGCTAGCGGGAGGGCCTTGGGAGCAGTTCTTC	CATSREGLAGGPWEQFF
few	TRBV3-1	TRBJ1-2	TRBD1	TGTGCCAGCAGCCGATACGGGACAGGGAATTACTATGGCTACACCTTC	CASSRYGTGNYYGYTF
many	TRBV2	TRBJ2-1	.	TGTGCCAGCAGTGAAGCCGGCAGGTCTGCGGTCTATGAGCAGTTCTTC	CASSEAGRSAVYEQFF
.	TRBV5-1	TRBJ2-7	.	TGCGCCAGCAGCTTGAACCTCTACGAGCAGTACTTC	CASSLNLYEQYF
many	TRBV12-3/TRBV12-4	TRBJ1-5	.	TGTGCCAGCAGTCTCCATTTGGGACCCGCCGGAGGTCAGCCCCAGCATTTT	CASSLHLGPAGGQPQHF
many	TRBV7-9	TRBJ2-5	.	TGTGCCAGCAGCTTAGCTCTTGGTAGAAGAGAGACCCAGTACTTC	CASSLALGRRETQYF
many	TRBV20-1	TRBJ1-2	.	TGCAGTGCTAGAGATCATTCAACGAGTGGCTACACCTTC	CSARDHSTSGYTF
few	TRBV7-3	TRBJ2-2	.	TGTGCCAGCAGCTTAATGGGAGGACCGGCGAACACCGGGGAGCTGTTTTTT	CASSLMGGPANTGELFF
.	TRBV20-1	TRBJ2-1	.	TGCAGTGTCGGGGGTAGTAAGGCGAATGAGCAGTTCTTC	CSVGGSKANEQFF
many	TRBV7-9	TRBJ2-7	.	TGTGCCAGCAGCTTAGACGGTACCTACGAGCAGTACTTC	CASSLDGTYEQYF
.	TRBV7-7	TRBJ2-5	.	TGTGCCAGCAGCTTAGCAACAGGCGGGCAAGAGACCCAGTACTTC	CASSLATGGQETQYF
many	TRBV5-1	TRBJ2-3	TRBD2	TGCGCCAGCACCGACTTCGGGGGGGCCGGAGATACGCAGTATTTT	CASTDFGGAGDTQYF
many	TRBV12-3/TRBV12-4	TRBJ1-4	.	TGTGCCAGCAGCCATGCCTCGGGTTTAGAAAAACTGTTTTTT	CASSHASGLEKLFF